These T cell receptor beta chains were read from a single sample in a study of blood T cell repertoires in COVID-19. The table came from immunoSEQ multiplex PCR; TCRdb's copy has only in-frame clones and leaves some out. The data hold some 75,000 clones, with around 89% observed a single time. The sequenced sample was peripheral blood. All receptors come from a man between 60 and 70 years old with acute or convalescent COVID-19. Each CDR3 is given with its conserved first and last residue. A D gene is named only where the DNA matches it firmly. Part of the rows lack a size; the others show once, few, many or a class for expanded clones.

>few|TRBD1|TRBV15|TRBJ1-2
TGTGCCACCAGCAGCTTAGGGACAGGGGCTTATGGCTACACCTTC
CATSSLGTGAYGYTF
>NA|NA|TRBV27|TRBJ2-1
TGTGCCAGCAGAGACAGTGCCGGGAGTGTTTACAATGAGCAGTTCTTC
CASRDSAGSVYNEQFF
>NA|TRBD2|TRBV5-6|TRBJ2-1
TGTGCCAGCAGCCGTAGGCGGGAGGACAATGAGCAGTTCTTC
CASSRRREDNEQFF
>few|NA|TRBV7-3|TRBJ1-6
TGTGCCAGCAGCCCACAGGGACACGACCCACCCCTCCACTTT
CASSPQGHDPPLHF
>NA|NA|TRBV12-3/TRBV12-4|TRBJ1-2
TGTGCCAGCTTTACAGGTGTCTATGGCTACACCTTC
CASFTGVYGYTF
>NA|NA|TRBV5-1|TRBJ1-4
TGCGCCAGCAGCTTGACAGGCGGGGACTCGAATGAAAAACTGTTTTTT
CASSLTGGDSNEKLFF
>NA|NA|TRBV7-8|TRBJ1-1
TGTGCCAGCAGCCCGCCAGGGTACACTGAAGCTTTCTTT
CASSPPGYTEAFF
>NA|NA|TRBV5-4|TRBJ2-1
TGTGCCAGCAGCATGCCCGGACAGTTGGGTGAGCAGTTCTTC
CASSMPGQLGEQFF
>NA|TRBD2|TRBV7-6|TRBJ2-2
TGTGCCAGCAGCTTCGGGGGGACTAGCTTATCCGGGGAGCTGTTTTTT
CASSFGGTSLSGELFF
>NA|NA|TRBV5-1|TRBJ2-5
TGCGCCAGCACCAAGGAGGATGAGACCCAGTACTTC
CASTKEDETQYF
>NA|NA|TRBV30|TRBJ2-1
TGTGCCTCGCTTAGGGAGGCCGTCAATGAGCAGTTCTTC
CASLREAVNEQFF
>NA|NA|TRBV5-4|TRBJ1-1
TGTGCCAGCAGCCCCCTCAGGCAAACAGGCACTGAAGCTTTCTTT
CASSPLRQTGTEAFF
>NA|TRBD2|TRBV25-1|TRBJ2-2
TGTGCCAGCAGTGCGTCTGGACTAGGGGCCGGGGAGCTGTTTTTT
CASSASGLGAGELFF
>NA|NA|TRBV7-3|TRBJ2-5
TGTGCCAGCAGCTTTTTTCAGGGGCCTCAAGAGACCCAGTACTTC
CASSFFQGPQETQYF
>NA|TRBD1|TRBV19|TRBJ1-5
TGTGCCAGTACCCCGGGACAGTATAATAATCAGCCCCAGCATTTT
CASTPGQYNNQPQHF
>once|TRBD1|TRBV6-5|TRBJ1-4
TGTGCCAGCAGTCCGACCGGGACAGCTAATGAAAAACTGTTTTTT
CASSPTGTANEKLFF
>NA|TRBD2|TRBV5-4|TRBJ2-7
TGTGCCAGCAGCCGCTCAGAGCGGGGGGGCTACGAGCAGTACTTC
CASSRSERGGYEQYF
>NA|NA|TRBV11-2|TRBJ2-5
TGTGCCAGCAGCTCTACACGGGGGTTGGGGGAGACCCAGTACTTC
CASSSTRGLGETQYF
>NA|NA|TRBV19|TRBJ2-5
TGTGCCAGTAGTCCGGGACTTTCGTACCAAGAGACCCAGTACTTC
CASSPGLSYQETQYF
>NA|TRBD2|TRBV6-5|TRBJ2-1
TGTGCCAGCAGTTACGGGACTAGCGGCTACAATGAGCAGTTCTTC
CASSYGTSGYNEQFF
>NA|NA|TRBV6-2/TRBV6-3|TRBJ2-7
TGTGCCAGCAGCTTAAACGGGAGAATGGCTCTATTAGGGTCCTACGAGCAGTACTTC
CASSLNGRMALLGSYEQYF
>NA|TRBD1|TRBV12-3/TRBV12-4|TRBJ1-5
TGTGCCAGCAGTGGATTAGACAGGGAGGTCCAGCATTTT
CASSGLDREVQHF
>once|TRBD2|TRBV27|TRBJ2-3
TGTGCCAGCAGTCCAGGGACTAGCGGGACGACGCAGTATTTT
CASSPGTSGTTQYF
>NA|TRBD2|TRBV18|TRBJ2-1
TGTGCCAGCTCACCATACCCGGGACTAGCGGGAGGGGGACCCAATGAGCAGTTCTTC
CASSPYPGLAGGGPNEQFF
>NA|TRBD2|TRBV19|TRBJ2-5
TGTGCCAGTAGTAAGGGACTAGCGGAACAAGAGACCCAGTACTTC
CASSKGLAEQETQYF
>few|NA|TRBV5-1|TRBJ1-1
TGCGCCAGCAGCTTGGAGAGAGTAACTGAAGCTTTCTTT
CASSLERVTEAFF
>few|TRBD1|TRBV5-6|TRBJ1-5
TGTGCCAGCAGCTTAGTAGTCCCGGGACAGGGGGCGCAGAATCAGCCCCAGCATTTT
CASSLVVPGQGAQNQPQHF
>NA|NA|TRBV6-5|TRBJ1-2
TGTGCCACCTTCGAGCCTCCGAGCTACACCTTC
CATFEPPSYTF